The rows below give T cell receptor beta chains drawn from one sample of a study of regulatory T cells in long-lasting Graves disease. TCRdb reanalysed the multiplex PCR reads using MiXCR and keeps one entry per CDR3 protein. The table lists about 470,000 distinct CDR3 sequences, less than 25% of them singletons, with 7.8% in the top ten. The material was peripheral blood mononuclear cells (PBMCs), obtained when the disease was refractory, from a patient treated with antithyroid drugs. These receptors came from a female donor with Graves disease. Each CDR3 is given with its conserved first and last residue. The D gene is left open where the match is weak. The size of a clone is reported for some rows only, either as once, few or many, or as a class for expanded clones.

few	TRBJ2-5	TRBD1	TRBV14	CASSQELGGRETQYF	TGTGCCAGCAGCCAAGAATTAGGGGGCCGGGAGACCCAGTACTTC
many	TRBJ2-7	.	TRBV20-1	CSARVGTLEQYF	TGCAGTGCTAGAGTAGGGACACTCGAGCAGTACTTC
few	TRBJ1-2	.	TRBV5-1	CASSLGGDRNYGYTF	TGCGCCAGCAGCCTGGGTGGAGATAGAAACTATGGCTACACCTTC
many	TRBJ2-7	.	TRBV28	CASSRLLPYEQYF	TGTGCCAGCAGTCGCCTTCTACCCTACGAGCAGTACTTC
many	TRBJ2-5	.	TRBV6-2/TRBV6-3	CASSFHGYPKETQYF	TGTGCCAGCAGTTTTCACGGGTACCCAAAAGAGACCCAGTACTTC
many	TRBJ2-7	.	TRBV20-1	CSAREGQSYEQYF	TGCAGTGCTAGAGAAGGACAGAGCTACGAGCAGTACTTC
few	TRBJ2-7	.	TRBV4-1	CASSQDVGYGQYF	TGCGCCAGCAGCCAAGATGTTGGATATGGGCAGTACTTC
.	TRBJ2-1	.	TRBV6-2/TRBV6-3	CASSWPLAISYNEQFF	TGTGCCAGCAGTTGGCCTCTGGCTATATCCTACAATGAGCAGTTCTTC
.	TRBJ2-5	.	TRBV14	CASSRGYETQYF	TGTGCCAGCAGCCGGGGTTATGAGACCCAGTACTTC
many	TRBJ2-7	TRBD1	TRBV7-9	CASSWSGQGPYEQYF	TGTGCCAGCAGCTGGTCGGGACAGGGTCCCTACGAGCAGTACTTC
few	TRBJ2-1	.	TRBV28	CASSFRGNRFYNEQFF	TGTGCCAGCAGTTTTAGGGGGAATCGGTTCTACAATGAGCAGTTCTTC
many	TRBJ2-2	.	TRBV7-8	CASSLWDRTRELFF	TGTGCCAGCAGCTTGTGGGACCGCACCCGGGAGCTGTTTTTT
few	TRBJ2-5	.	TRBV6-2/TRBV6-3	CASTELGRDYGTQYF	TGTGCCAGCACCGAACTCGGCAGGGATTATGGGACCCAGTACTTC
many	TRBJ2-5	TRBD1	TRBV28	CASSLPLEGAETQYF	TGTGCCAGCAGTTTACCCCTTGAGGGGGCGGAGACCCAGTACTTC
.	TRBJ2-7	.	TRBV10-3	CAISVPGTTYEQYF	TGTGCCATCAGTGTTCCGGGGACGACCTACGAGCAGTACTTC
.	TRBJ2-7	TRBD2	TRBV7-2	CASSLARGGGPYEQYF	TGTGCCAGCAGCTTAGCGCGGGGGGGAGGGCCTTACGAGCAGTACTTC
.	TRBJ2-7	TRBD2	TRBV7-9	CASSLTPGLAGDSYEQYF	TGTGCCAGCAGCTTAACCCCGGGACTAGCGGGAGACTCCTACGAGCAGTACTTC
.	TRBJ2-7	.	TRBV25-1	CASRVGWNEQYF	TGTGCCAGCAGGGTAGGGTGGAACGAGCAGTACTTC
many	TRBJ1-1	TRBD1	TRBV28	CASSLAGGVEDTEAFF	TGTGCCAGCAGTTTAGCAGGGGGCGTCGAGGACACTGAAGCTTTCTTT
many	TRBJ1-1	.	TRBV11-2	CASSPRGVRTEAFF	TGTGCCAGCAGCCCCCGTGGGGTAAGAACTGAAGCTTTCTTT
.	TRBJ2-7	TRBD2	TRBV6-9	CASSYRAGVYEQYF	TGTGCCAGCAGTTACCGAGCGGGAGTCTACGAGCAGTACTTC
many	TRBJ1-1	.	TRBV27	CASRLWGSALRGTEAFF	TGTGCCAGCAGATTATGGGGATCGGCTCTCCGGGGCACTGAAGCTTTCTTT
.	TRBJ2-2	TRBD1	TRBV12-5	CASGLITGVTGELFF	TGTGCTAGTGGTTTGATTACAGGGGTCACCGGGGAGCTGTTTTTT
few	TRBJ2-1	TRBD2	TRBV28	CASSFGGGRRGTYNEQFF	TGTGCCAGCAGTTTTGGGGGAGGGCGAAGAGGCACCTACAATGAGCAGTTCTTC
.	TRBJ2-7	.	TRBV20-1	CSASVGQYF	TGCAGTGCTAGCGTCGGGCAGTACTTC
.	TRBJ2-2	.	TRBV9	CASSARGQSSLAGELFF	TGTGCCAGCAGCGCCCGCGGACAGTCCTCTTTGGCCGGGGAGCTGTTTTTT
many	TRBJ1-1	.	TRBV28	CASSLPRPNTEAFF	TGTGCCAGCAGTTTGCCTCGACCAAACACTGAAGCTTTCTTT
few	TRBJ2-2	.	TRBV19	CASSISSSNTGELFF	TGTGCCAGTAGTATTTCCAGTTCGAACACCGGGGAGCTGTTTTTT